The 17 T cell receptor beta chains given below trace back to one sample, sequenced in a study of Ad26.COV2.S vaccination and SARS-CoV-2 variants. The treatment: some 20 received Ad26.COV2.S at low or high dose, single or two shots; 5 received placebo; per-sample allocation not given. It was on day 63 after the first vaccine or placebo injection that samples were taken. Data came from immunoSEQ multiplex PCR; TCRdb stores just in-frame clones and leaves some out. The sample carries 300,000 to 350,000 clones, 85% recorded once. The starting material was peripheral blood, obtained in a trial of Ad26.COV2.S vaccine versus placebo. The source of these receptors is a person aged 18-65 years who received the Ad26.COV2.S COVID-19 vaccine or a placebo.

V gene TRBV27 combines with J gene TRBJ1-3; D uncertain. V dropped 5 bases and J dropped 0 bases, with 14 bases sitting between them. CDR1 and CDR2 (germline): MNHEY, SMNVEV (reference sequence). CDR3 length: 16 amino acids. CDR3 region: CASSPHQASSGNTIYF. Here the CDR3 DNA reads TGTGCCAGCAGTCCTCACCAGGCTAGCTCTGGAAACACCATATATTTT.

This chain joins TRBV4-1 and TRBJ2-5, with D unresolved. This CDR3 has 14 residues. V was cut by 1 base and J by 3 bases, with 9 bases left in between. The germline gives CDR1 MGHRA, CDR2 YSYEKL. CDR3 in amino acids: CASSQVISEETQYF. DNA for the CDR3: TGCGCCAGCAGCCAAGTTATTTCGGAAGAGACCCAGTACTTC.

This chain uses TRBV2 with TRBJ2-5, with D perhaps TRBD1 or TRBD2 (6 bases each). CDR3 length: 16 amino acids. CDR1 and CDR2 (germline): SNHLY, FYNNEI. The ends were cut back, 7 bases at V and 2 bases at J, with 20 bases in the middle. The CDR3 loop reads CASTLLGGGGQETQYF. The CDR3 DNA sequence: TGTGCCAGCACCCTTCTAGGGGGAGGAGGACAAGAGACCCAGTACTTC.

The chain employs TRBV4-1 and TRBJ1-6; D may be TRBD1 (5 bases). The CDR3 consists of 16 residues. Trimming took 7 bases from V and 0 from J, leaving 13 bases between them. In germline, CDR1 is MGHRA, CDR2 YSYEKL. CDR3 sequence (DNA): TGCGCCAGCAACGTGGCAGGGAGCTCCTATAATTCACCCCTCCACTTT. As protein: CASNVAGSSYNSPLHF.

The chain couples TRBV6-5 to TRBJ1-2, with 9 positions matching TRBD1. The CDR3 runs 14 residues. The trim removed 6 bases at V and 3 bases at J, leaving 5 bases unmatched. Germline V gene lookup returns CDR1 MNHEY and CDR2 SVGAGI. This chain's CDR3 is CASRLDRGYYGYTF. In DNA form, the CDR3 reads TGTGCCAGCAGACTTGACAGGGGGTACTATGGCTACACCTTC.

The table lists this clone with a count of one. This sequence joins TRBV18 and TRBJ2-5; weak D call: TRBD2 (5 bases). The ends were cut back, 1 base at V and 1 base at J, with 10 bases in the middle. This CDR3 spans 15 amino acids. The V gene's germline CDR1 is KGHSH and CDR2 LQKENI. The CDR3 coding sequence is TGTGCCAGCTCACCACAGGCGGGCCTCCAAGAGACCCAGTACTTC. Its protein is CASSPQAGLQETQYF.

V is TRBV28 and J is TRBJ2-1, with D unresolved. The CDR3 loop spans 14 amino acids. Deletions cut 3 bases from V and 1 base from J, with 7 bases between. From germline, CDR1 is MDHEN and CDR2 SYDVKM. CDR3 DNA: TGTGCCAGCAGTTTTGCTAATTCCTACAATGAGCAGTTCTTC. It is translated as CASSFANSYNEQFF.

The chain joins TRBV21-1 to TRBJ2-3; the DNA was not used to check the table's D call, TRBD2. TRBV21-1 has pseudogene status. This CDR3 spans 15 amino acids. The CDR3 coding sequence is TGTGCCAGCAGACCAGGCAGCGGGGGGGCGGATACGCAGTATTTT. Encoded protein: CASRPGSGGADTQYF.

This rearrangement joins TRBV9 to TRBJ1-4; 7 nucleotides line up with TRBD1. After removal of 4 bases from V and 10 bases from J, the junction contained 13 bases not matched to a gene. There are 15 residues in the CDR3. Germline values: CDR1 SGDLS, CDR2 YYNGEE. The CDR3 reads CASSPSSTGKVKLFF. The CDR3 DNA reads TGTGCCAGCAGCCCGTCTTCGACAGGGAAGGTAAAACTGTTTTTT.

This CDR3 reads CASRQRGGNEQFF. The CDR3, as DNA: TGTGCCAGTCGACAGCGGGGGGGCAATGAGCAGTTCTTC. The V call is TRBV19, the J call TRBJ2-1, with 10 positions matching TRBD2. The CDR3 covers 13 residues. The J segment lost 6 bases and the V segment lost 8 bases, leaving 4 bases of the junction unmatched. In germline, CDR1 is LNHDA, CDR2 SQIVND (reference sequence). Based on the CDR3 plus reference TRBV19 and TRBJ2-1, the full variable domain is DGGITQSPKYLFRKEGQNVTLSCEQNLNHDAMYWYRQDPGQGLRLIYYSQIVNDFQKGDIAEGYSVSREKKESFPLTVTSAQKNPTAFYLCASRQRGGNEQFFGPGTRLTVL.

This clone was counted between two and nine times. The chain joins TRBV7-9 to TRBJ2-7; the D gene is possibly TRBD1 (6 bases). V lost 4 bases to trimming and J lost 3 bases, with 13 bases between them. Per germline, CDR1 SEHNR and CDR2 FQNEAQ (reference sequence). This CDR3 has 14 residues. CDR3 loop: CASSWEGGFYEQYF. The CDR3 DNA is TGTGCCAGCAGCTGGGAAGGGGGTTTCTACGAGCAGTACTTC.

This clone was seen once. The CDR3 loop is CSVGLAGNTYNEQFF. DNA for the CDR3: TGCAGCGTTGGCCTAGCGGGGAACACTTACAATGAGCAGTTCTTC. This chain uses TRBV29-1 with TRBJ2-1; 9 bases map to TRBD2. CDR3 length equals 15 residues. CDR1 is SQVTM and CDR2 is ANQGSEA in the germline V gene. V lost 4 bases and J lost 4; bases outside the gene matches: 8.

CDR3 DNA sequence: TGTGCCAGCAGCTCTCCCACCTACAATGAGCAGTTCTTC. Amino acid sequence: CASSSPTYNEQFF. V is TRBV7-2 and J is TRBJ2-1; D is unresolved. The CDR3 covers 13 residues. Germline CDR1 is SGHTA and CDR2 is FQGNSA. The V end was cut by 4 bases, the J end by 2 bases, with 6 bases between.

The V and J genes are TRBV6-1 and TRBJ2-7; 9 positions match TRBD1. Germline V lookup: CDR1 MNHNS, CDR2 SASEGT. V shed 5 bases, J shed 3 bases, and the junction held 2 bases outside the gene matches. CDR3 length: 13 amino acids. The CDR3 protein is CASSSGQGYEQYF. Written as DNA, the CDR3 is TGTGCCAGCAGTTCGGGACAGGGCTACGAGCAGTACTTC.

This clone has more than one count but fewer than ten. The sample carries other DNA sequences with the same CDR3. V and J are TRBV12-3 or TRBV12-4 and TRBJ2-3; D ambiguous. The CDR3 loop spans 13 amino acids. Trimming pared 5 bases from V and 4 bases from J, leaving 10 bases between. The DNA for the CDR3 is TGTGCCAGCAGTCCGATTGGAGCAGATACGCAGTATTTT. This translates into CASSPIGADTQYF.

This clone was seen just once. This chain joins TRBV27 and TRBJ1-5; no definite D call. CDR1 and CDR2 from the germline V gene are MNHEY and SMNVEV (reference sequence). The V end was cut by 2 bases, the J end by 6 bases, with 17 bases between. This CDR3 comprises 16 residues. The CDR3 nucleotides are TGTGCCAGCAGTTTACTGGCAGGAGGCCCCAGTCAGCCCCAGCATTTT. Its translation is CASSLLAGGPSQPQHF.

Only one count was recorded for this clone. This rearrangement joins TRBV7-2 to TRBJ2-7, with TRBD2 matching over 9 bases. From germline, CDR1 is SGHTA and CDR2 FQGNSA. The trim removed 0 bases at V and 2 bases at J, leaving 5 bases unmatched. The length of the CDR3 is 16 residues. The CDR3 here is CASSLASSGGPYEQYF. The DNA of the CDR3 is TGTGCCAGCAGCTTAGCAAGTAGCGGGGGCCCCTACGAGCAGTACTTC.